This TCR beta chain was sequenced during a study of T cell responses to AZD1222 COVID-19 vaccine. Study outcomes and limitations: Seropositive AZD1222 recipients at baseline numbered only six or seven. No repertoire was sampled before or during the peak T cell response, only after it. Compared with day 0, the breadth and depth of the Spike-specific TCR repertoire rose significantly after two doses of AZD1222.

Using immunoSEQ multiplex PCR, the repertoire was profiled, and TCRdb retains in-frame clones only, with some absent. The sample has approximately 150,000 clones, 90% seen once. Details on this clone: Its target is unknown.

Germline assignment: CDR1 LGHDT and CDR2 YNNKEL (reference sequence). CDR3 length: 11 amino acids. Trimming shortened V by 4 bases and J by 7 bases, and 7 bases separated the two germline ends. The material was peripheral blood, obtained 28 days after the second dose of the MenACWY control vaccine. The chain joins TRBV3-1 (or the pseudogene TRBV3-2) to TRBJ1-1; D is ambiguous. The TCR comes from an adult who received the MenACWY meningococcal vaccine as a control. CDR3 nucleotides: TGTGCCAGCAGCCGCCAGGATGAAGCTTTCTTT. Translation gives CASSRQDEAFF.